This passage covers 27 T cell receptor beta chains from one sample sequenced in a study of molecular identifiers for immune sequencing clone quantification. TCRdb reprocessed the PCR reads via MiXCR and lists one record per CDR3 protein. The table lists roughly 320,000 distinct CDR3 sequences, 20% to 25% of them singletons. Sequencing input: naive CD8+ T cells from blood, with Jurkat cell RNA spiked in. Subset indicated: FACS-sorted CD8+CD4-CCR7+CD45RA+ naive T cells. The receptors come from a human donor in good health. Some libraries in this study had Jurkat cell RNA spiked in.

This clonotype was found once. Given a much more abundant clone one base away, this may be a read error. The J gene is TRBJ2-7, the V gene TRBV7-6; 10 bases agree with TRBD2. The CDR3 sequence is 15 residues long. In germline, CDR1 is SGHVS, CDR2 FNYEAQ. The CDR3 region is CASSLERGGLEERYF. The CDR3 DNA reads TGTGCCAGCAGCTTAGAGCGGGGGGGCCTGGAAGAGCGGTACTTC. The full variable domain, rest sourced from reference TRBV7-6 and TRBJ2-7, is GAGVSQSPRYKVTKRGQDVALRCDPISGHVSLYWYRQALGQGPEFLTYFNYEAQQDKSGLPNDRFSAERPEGSISTLTIQRTEQRDSAMYRCASSLERGGLEERYFGPGTRLTVT.

This chain connects TRBV6-2 or TRBV6-3 to TRBJ1-4, with a weak D call TRBD1 (5 bases). Germline loops: CDR1 MNHEY, CDR2 SVGEGT. Between the trimmed V and J ends, which lost 6 bases and 8 bases, there was a span of 19 bases. The CDR3 is 15 amino acids. The CDR3 reads CASRRARDGEEKLFF. The CDR3, as DNA: TGTGCCAGCAGGAGAGCCCGGGACGGAGAGGAAAAACTGTTTTTT.

In its sample, this clonotype was seen many times. The CDR3 loop is CASSISGELFF. Here the CDR3 DNA reads TGTGCCAGCAGCATCTCCGGGGAGCTGTTTTTT. This chain uses TRBV7-2 with TRBJ2-2; the D is unclear. Germline-derived CDR1 and CDR2 are SGHTA and FQGNSA. V lost 5 bases, J lost 6 bases, and 4 bases lay in between. The CDR3 has 11 residues.

Comments on this clonotype: A single base separates this from a much larger clone, so it may be a read error. This chain links TRBV4-3 with TRBJ2-2; the D gene is possibly TRBD2 (5 bases). Germline loops: CDR1 LGHNA, CDR2 YSLEER. The CDR3 contains 14 residues. This CDR3 is CVSSQDRGTGELFF. In DNA form, the CDR3 reads TGCGTCAGCAGCCAAGATCGGGGCACCGGGGAGCTGTTTTTT.

A few counts support this clonotype. Germline is not matched at one junction end, which may reflect a read error. The J gene is TRBJ2-3, the V gene TRBV12-3 or TRBV12-4; tentatively, D is TRBD2 (5 bases). The CDR3 has 15 amino acids. The CDR3 sequence is CAGSFGGTSTDTQYF. The CDR3 nucleotides are TGTGCCGGCAGTTTTGGAGGAACTAGCACAGATACGCAGTATTTT.

The DNA of the CDR3 is TGCGCCAGCAGCCAAGATTTAATCGACTACGAGCAGTACTTC. This encodes CASSQDLIDYEQYF. V and J are TRBV4-3 and TRBJ2-7; D gene unclear. This CDR3 is 14 amino acids long. V gave up 0 bases and J gave up 3 bases, with 9 bases separating them. Germline V gene sequence: CDR1 LGHNA, CDR2 YSLEER.

This clonotype was detected only once. Because the CDR3 is missing its conserved closing phenylalanine or tryptophan, this is likely a read error. The V and J genes are TRBV30 and TRBJ2-7; D may be TRBD1 (5 bases). This CDR3 comprises 11 residues. Germline CDR1 reads GTSNPN; CDR2 reads SVGIG (reference sequence). Trimming cost V 5 bases and J 4 bases, with 9 bases left between them. CDR3 coding DNA: TGTGCCTGGTCGGACACGTACGAGCAGTACCTC. This encodes CAWSDTYEQYL.

This clonotype was recorded many times. This sequence joins TRBV7-2 and TRBJ2-7; the match to TRBD1 covers 10 bases. This CDR3 spans 17 amino acids. J lost 4 bases, V lost 5 bases, and 14 bases had no gene match. Germline CDR1 SGHTA, CDR2 FQGNSA. CDR3 nucleotide sequence: TGTGCCAGCAGCGTGTTCGGAACGGGACAGGGGATGTACGAGCAGTACTTC. It encodes CASSVFGTGQGMYEQYF.

The gene calls are TRBV27 and TRBJ2-7, with TRBD2 matching 10 bases. Germline V gene data show CDR1 as MNHEY and CDR2 as SMNVEV (reference sequence). This CDR3 spans 17 amino acids. After removal of 3 bases from V and 3 bases from J, the junction contained 11 bases not matched to a gene. CDR3 coding DNA: TGTGCCAGCAGTTTTATTAGAGGTGCTAGCGGGAGCTACGAGCAGTACTTC. It is translated as CASSFIRGASGSYEQYF.

This clonotype was detected only a few times. The chain carries TRBV19 and TRBJ1-5; 7 nucleotides match TRBD1. This CDR3 is 15 amino acids long. J lost 5 bases, V lost 3 bases, and 7 bases had no gene match. The V gene's germline CDR1 is LNHDA and CDR2 SQIVND (reference sequence). In DNA, the CDR3 is TGTGCCAGTAGTATCTTCGACAGGGTGGATCAGCCCCAGCATTTT. This translates into CASSIFDRVDQPQHF.

This clonotype was seen many times. The chain joins TRBV19 to TRBJ2-7, with D perhaps matching TRBD1 (5 bases). The CDR3 sequence is 15 residues long. The V gene lost 5 bases and the J gene lost 1 base, with 15 bases spanning the gap. Germline V lookup: CDR1 LNHDA, CDR2 SQIVND (reference sequence). The CDR3 nucleotides are TGTGCCAGTAGTCCAACCGCAGGGTATTCCTACGAGCAGTACTTC. It specifies CASSPTAGYSYEQYF. The whole variable domain, filled in from reference TRBV19 and TRBJ2-7, reads DGGITQSPKYLFRKEGQNVTLSCEQNLNHDAMYWYRQDPGQGLRLIYYSQIVNDFQKGDIAEGYSVSREKKESFPLTVTSAQKNPTAFYLCASSPTAGYSYEQYFGPGTRLTVT.

To note about this clonotype: The junction does not match germline at one end; this may be a read error. The J gene is TRBJ2-7, the V gene TRBV7-9; TRBD1 matches 8 bases. CDR1 SEHNR and CDR2 FQNEAQ come from the germline V gene (reference sequence). The CDR3 loop spans 15 amino acids. The CDR3 DNA follows: TGTGCCTGCAGCCGGCAGCCCGGGACAGGCTACGAGCAGTACTTC. This sequence encodes CACSRQPGTGYEQYF.

This clonotype was found a few times. One end of the junction is discordant with germline, which a read error may explain. The chain couples TRBV7-9 to TRBJ2-1; D unresolved. Looked up from germline, CDR1 is SEHNR and CDR2 is FQNEAQ (reference sequence). The CDR3 has 13 amino acids. CDR3 DNA sequence: TGTGCCAGCACCTTACGGACCGACAATGAGCAGTTCTTC. Its protein product is CASTLRTDNEQFF.

The V and J genes are TRBV30 and TRBJ2-7; possibly TRBD2 for D (5 bases). The germline V and J ends were trimmed by 2 bases and 3 bases, with 17 bases remaining between them. CDR3 length: 15 residues. CDR1 is GTSNPN, CDR2 SVGIG, per germline (reference sequence). CDR3 bases: TGTGCCTGGAGTCCTAGCCTAGGAAGGGACTACGAGCAGTACTTC. It translates to CAWSPSLGRDYEQYF. Filled out from reference TRBV30 and TRBJ2-7, the complete variable domain reads SQTIHQWPATLVQPVGSPLSLECTVEGTSNPNLYWYRQAAGRGLQLLFYSVGIGQISSEVPQNLSASRPQDRQFILSSKKLLLSDSGFYLCAWSPSLGRDYEQYFGPGTRLTVT.

In this sample, this clonotype turned up a few times. The chain carries TRBV28 and TRBJ2-5; 7 bases are shared with TRBD1. Trimming removed 5 bases from V and 2 bases from J; junction bases left unmatched: 14. The CDR3 spans 17 residues. The germline V gene has CDR1 MDHEN and CDR2 SYDVKM. The CDR3 sequence is CASSPSRTGPIQETQYF. The CDR3 nucleotides read TGTGCCAGCAGTCCAAGCCGGACAGGCCCCATTCAAGAGACCCAGTACTTC.

This clonotype was picked up many times. V gene TRBV4-1 combines with J gene TRBJ1-2; TRBD1 is a possible D gene (6 bases). V lost 4 bases to trimming and J lost 7 bases, with 16 bases between them. This CDR3 has 14 residues. Germline V CDR1 and CDR2: MGHRA, YSYEKL. CDR3 sequence reads: CASSPQQGGSGYTF. The CDR3 region has the DNA TGCGCCAGCAGCCCGCAACAGGGAGGGTCTGGCTACACCTTC.

This clonotype was counted ten times or more. The V call is TRBV12-3 or TRBV12-4, the J call TRBJ1-1; 10 bases agree with TRBD1. This CDR3 spans 13 amino acids. Unmatched junction bases numbered 4, after V lost 1 base and J lost 11 bases. The CDR3 protein is CASSLGDRGHAFF. Here the CDR3 DNA reads TGTGCCAGCAGTTTAGGAGACAGGGGGCATGCTTTCTTT.

This clonotype was seen repeatedly, ten times or more. The chain links TRBV29-1 to TRBJ1-2; a possible D gene is TRBD1 (6 bases). The germline V and J ends were trimmed by 3 bases and 0 bases, with 17 bases remaining between them. Germline values: CDR1 SQVTM, CDR2 ANQGSEA. The CDR3 length is 16 residues. The CDR3 DNA follows: TGCAGCGTTGAGCTGGACAGTTGGGGAGCTAACTATGGCTACACCTTC. Amino acid sequence: CSVELDSWGANYGYTF.

This clonotype was detected many times. The chain carries TRBV4-3 and TRBJ1-5, with TRBD1 as a possible D gene (6 bases). Trimming cost V 0 bases and J 4 bases, with 10 bases left between them. CDR3 length equals 15 residues. Germline-derived CDR1 and CDR2 are LGHNA and YSLEER. CDR3 sequence (DNA): TGCGCCAGCAGCCAAGATGGAGGGGGGAATCAGCCCCAGCATTTT. Its translation is CASSQDGGGNQPQHF.

J is TRBJ2-3 and V is TRBV5-1, with D possibly TRBD2 on 5 matching bases. The CDR3 has 14 amino acids. Deletions cut 9 bases from V and 2 bases from J, with 16 bases between. CDR1 SGHRS and CDR2 YFSETQ come from the germline V gene. Here the CDR3 reads CATSDWGYTDTQYF. CDR3 bases: TGCGCCACCTCGGACTGGGGATACACAGATACGCAGTATTTT.

This clonotype was recorded at least ten times. The CDR3, as DNA: TGTGCCACCAGTACGGAGCCGGATACGCAGTATTTT. It is translated as CATSTEPDTQYF. The genes are TRBV15 and TRBJ2-3; no reliable D call. Trimming took 6 bases from V and 6 from J, leaving 10 bases between them. In germline, CDR1 is LNHNV, CDR2 YYDKDF (reference sequence). The CDR3 runs to 12 residues.

This clonotype was counted many times. This rearrangement joins TRBV24-1 to TRBJ2-3, with 10 bases identical to TRBD1. The V gene's germline CDR1 is KGHDR and CDR2 SFDVKD. The V and J ends lost 2 bases and 3 bases, in that order; junction bases with no gene match: 1. The CDR3 sequence is 15 residues long. The CDR3 spells CATSDWDRGTDTQYF. The CDR3, as DNA: TGTGCCACCAGTGATTGGGACAGGGGAACAGATACGCAGTATTTT.

This clonotype was picked up many times. The gene calls are TRBV11-2 and TRBJ2-3, with D unresolved. Trimming pared 3 bases from V and 0 bases from J, leaving 10 bases between. This CDR3 has 15 amino acids. Germline CDR1 is SGHAT and CDR2 is FQNNGV. In DNA form, the CDR3 reads TGTGCCAGCAGCTTGAACATGTTTAGCACAGATACGCAGTATTTT. This sequence encodes CASSLNMFSTDTQYF. Complete variable domain (other parts from reference TRBV11-2 and TRBJ2-3): EAGVAQSPRYKIIEKRQSVAFWCNPISGHATLYWYQQILGQGPKLLIQFQNNGVVDDSQLPKDRFSAERLKGVDSTLKIQPAKLEDSAVYLCASSLNMFSTDTQYFGPGTRLTVL.

This clonotype was seen ten or more times. V usage is TRBV19 and J usage is TRBJ2-3, with no clear D. The CDR3 length is 13 residues. V dropped 3 bases and J dropped 3 bases, with 7 bases sitting between them. Germline assignment: CDR1 LNHDA and CDR2 SQIVND (reference sequence). Written as DNA, the CDR3 is TGTGCCAGTAGTATCAAGCTAACAGATACGCAGTATTTT. Protein: CASSIKLTDTQYF.

CDR3: CASSQEEDRNTEAFF. Written as DNA, the CDR3 is TGCGCCAGCAGCCAAGAAGAGGACAGGAACACTGAAGCTTTCTTT. The V and J genes are TRBV4-3 and TRBJ1-1; possibly TRBD1 for D (6 bases). Germline CDR1 LGHNA, CDR2 YSLEER. V dropped 0 bases and J dropped 1 base, with 9 bases sitting between them. There are 15 residues in the CDR3.

The sample holds many counts of this clonotype. CDR3 in DNA: TGTGCCAGCAGCCCCCCGGACACAAAAACATACAATGAGCAGTTCTTC. Protein: CASSPPDTKTYNEQFF. The rearrangement uses TRBV7-9 and TRBJ2-1, with D possibly matching TRBD1 (5 bases). V was pared by 5 bases and J by 4 bases, with 18 bases between. The V gene's germline CDR1 is SEHNR and CDR2 FQNEAQ (reference sequence). The length of the CDR3 is 16 residues.

This clonotype was seen more than once but under ten times. The rearrangement links TRBV10-2 to TRBJ2-3; TRBD2 matches 10 bases. The CDR3 loop spans 15 amino acids. Germline V gives CDR1 WSHSY, CDR2 SAAADI. V lost 5 bases to trimming and J lost 4 bases; unmatched junction nucleotides: 6. The CDR3 DNA reads as TGCGCCAGCAGTTTCCTAGCGGGAGCCGCAGATACGCAGTATTTT. This codes for CASSFLAGAADTQYF.